The sequence of this TCR beta chain was determined in a study of blood T cell repertoires in COVID-19. As for the study in general: Italy, Spain and the United States were the sources of the convalescent and acute COVID-19 samples.

As originally analysed: For nucleated cells, counts were estimated from reference gene primer amplification. The assay was immunoSEQ multiplex PCR, and TCRdb's table has in-frame clones only and misses some. The V and J calls and the clone size are those of that table, but D and trimming were determined from the DNA. Among about 88,000 clones, 90% were seen once, and the ten largest hold over 6.5%. Germline CDR1 SEHNR, CDR2 FQNEAQ (reference sequence). The CDR3 sequence is 16 residues long. J gave up 6 bases and V 7 bases, and 10 bases lay outside the gene matches. Patients in Seattle were enrolled during active infection, then followed longitudinally.

The TCR sequence derives from a man in his late teens or twenties with COVID-19, enrolled during active disease. The chain employs TRBV7-9 and TRBJ2-2, with 11 bases identical to TRBD2. The sample comprised peripheral blood. The CDR3: CASKRTSGSYPGELFF. As DNA, the CDR3 is TGTGCCAGCAAGAGAACTAGCGGGAGTTACCCCGGGGAGCTGTTTTTT.